These 23 T cell receptor beta chains came from one sample sequenced in a study of T cell changes during pregnancy in multiple sclerosis. TCRdb's table, derived via immunoSEQ multiplex PCR, lists solely in-frame clones and lacks some. The table includes 9,000 to 15,000 clones, over 90% detected once. Source: CD4+ T cells from peripheral blood mononuclear cells, taken before pregnancy. Source of these receptors: a female donor with multiple sclerosis, enrolled in a pregnancy study.

This sequence joins TRBV21-1 and TRBJ2-7; the table's D call, TRBD1, has no DNA check behind it. TRBV21-1 is described as a pseudogene. The CDR3 is 15 amino acids. CDR3: CASINVRTGTYEQYF. CDR3 bases: TGTGCCAGCATTAACGTGCGGACAGGGACCTACGAGCAGTACTTC.

The CDR3 DNA is TGTGCCAGCGGGGCGCAGGGTGTCTATAATTCACCCCTCCACTTT. This encodes CASGAQGVYNSPLHF. The chain uses TRBV2 and TRBJ1-6; weak D call: TRBD1 (5 bases). The V end lost 8 bases, the J end lost 3 bases, and 14 bases lay between the germline ends. Germline-derived CDR1 and CDR2 are SNHLY and FYNNEI. The CDR3 length is 15 residues.

The genes are TRBV6-6 and TRBJ1-1; TRBD1 matches at 9 bases. The germline V gene has CDR1 MNHNY and CDR2 SVGAGI (reference sequence). This CDR3 is built from 14 residues. V gave up 6 bases and J gave up 0 bases; unmatched junction bases: 2. In DNA form, the CDR3 reads TGTGCCAGCAGGGACAGGGGAATGAACACTGAAGCTTTCTTT. Translation gives CASRDRGMNTEAFF.

V gene TRBV9 combines with J gene TRBJ2-2, with D hard to call. The germline CDR1 and CDR2 sequences are SGDLS and YYNGEE. Trimming cost V 0 bases and J 9 bases, with 12 bases left between them. This CDR3 has 14 amino acids. The CDR3: CASSVDGTSWELFF. The CDR3 nucleotides are TGTGCCAGCAGCGTAGATGGTACTTCGTGGGAGCTGTTTTTT.

This clone was seen a handful of times. The chain couples TRBV6-5 to TRBJ1-2, with 10 bases matching TRBD1. The germline CDR1 and CDR2 sequences are MNHEY and SVGAGI. The junction had 8 bases not matched to a gene; V was cut back by 0 bases and J by 7 bases. The CDR3 contains 16 residues. CDR3 in DNA: TGTGCCAGCAGTTACTCGATGGGACAGGGGACCGGTGGCTACACCTTC. Its protein product is CASSYSMGQGTGGYTF.

The chain joins TRBV18 to TRBJ2-2; the D is unclear. Per the germline V gene, CDR1 is KGHSH and CDR2 is LQKENI. The CDR3 runs 11 residues. Trimming removed 6 bases from V and 4 bases from J, with 3 bases in between. The CDR3 DNA follows: TGTGCCAGCTCCTCCACCGGGGAGCTGTTTTTT. Its translation is CASSSTGELFF.

The V call is TRBV2, the J call TRBJ2-7; no clear D. CDR3 length: 15 amino acids. The ends were cut back, 1 base at V and 4 bases at J, with 14 bases in the middle. Germline CDR1 reads SNHLY; CDR2 reads FYNNEI. The CDR3 here is CASSEGARKPYEQYF. As DNA, the CDR3 is TGTGCCAGCAGTGAAGGGGCTCGGAAACCTTACGAGCAGTACTTC.

This clone was seen only once. The genes are TRBV28 and TRBJ1-1; TRBD1 is a possible D gene (5 bases). CDR3 length equals 15 residues. Looked up from germline, CDR1 is MDHEN and CDR2 is SYDVKM. V was cut by 6 bases and J by 3 bases, with 17 bases left in between. In DNA, the CDR3 is TGTGCCAGCAGCGGAGGAGGGGTCCGGGACACTGAAGCTTTCTTT. Protein: CASSGGGVRDTEAFF.

The rearrangement joins TRBV14 to TRBJ2-5; D call uncertain. Trimming removed 3 bases at V and 5 bases at J, with 13 bases between. Germline V gives CDR1 SGHDN, CDR2 FVKESK. The CDR3 consists of 14 residues. CDR3 coding DNA: TGTGCCAGCAGCCACCTACCCCCTTATGAGACCCAGTACTTC. As protein: CASSHLPPYETQYF.

The chain has TRBV18 and TRBJ2-2, with 12 positions matching TRBD2. This CDR3 has 17 residues. V shed 6 bases, J shed 0 bases, and the junction held 5 bases outside the gene matches. CDR1 and CDR2 (germline): KGHSH, LQKENI. CDR3 sequence reads: CASSLLAGGSNTGELFF. The CDR3 bases are TGTGCCAGCTCGCTACTAGCGGGGGGCTCGAACACCGGGGAGCTGTTTTTT.

V gene TRBV7-3 combines with J gene TRBJ2-1; a weak D match, TRBD2 (7 bases). V lost 1 base, J lost 3 bases, and 16 bases lay in between. Looked up from germline, CDR1 is SGHTA and CDR2 is FQGTGA. The CDR3 runs to 17 residues. The chain's CDR3 is CASSLRGGAYRYNEQFF. The CDR3 nucleotides read TGTGCCAGCAGCTTAAGGGGGGGGGCCTATCGCTACAATGAGCAGTTCTTC.

This rearrangement joins TRBV13 to TRBJ2-1; 8 bases agree with TRBD2. The CDR3 consists of 18 residues. Germline V gene sequence: CDR1 PRHDT, CDR2 FYEKMQ (reference sequence). After removal of 1 base from V and 0 bases from J, the junction contained 8 bases not matched to a gene. The CDR3 sequence: CASSLVSGGARSYNEQFF. In DNA form, the CDR3 reads TGTGCCAGCAGCTTAGTTTCCGGGGGGGCCCGCTCCTACAATGAGCAGTTCTTC.

The V gene is TRBV18, the J gene TRBJ1-6, with 8 bases lining up with TRBD1. J gave up 6 bases and V 6 bases, and 1 base lay outside the gene matches. The V gene's germline CDR1 is KGHSH and CDR2 LQKENI. CDR3 length: 13 amino acids. In DNA, the CDR3 is TGTGCCAGCTCGACAGGGGTTAATTCACCCCTCCACTTT. The encoded protein is CASSTGVNSPLHF.

The rearrangement uses TRBV30 and TRBJ1-6, with unresolved D. Germline values: CDR1 GTSNPN, CDR2 SVGIG (reference sequence). V was shortened by 4 bases and J by 9 bases, with 10 bases between the two germline ends. The CDR3 sequence is 12 residues long. The CDR3 DNA follows: TGTGCCTGGAACCGGGATGGTTCACCCCTCCACTTT. Translated, it gives CAWNRDGSPLHF.

The CDR3 nucleotides read TGTGCCAGCAGTGAAATGGACAGGCCAAATCAGCCCCAGCATTTT. Translating it yields CASSEMDRPNQPQHF. V usage is TRBV6-1 and J usage is TRBJ1-5; 7 positions match TRBD1. Germline trimming cut 2 bases from V and 4 bases from J; bases unmatched to any gene: 5. Germline assignment: CDR1 MNHNS and CDR2 SASEGT. This CDR3 is built from 15 residues.

The genes are TRBV2 and TRBJ2-7; 10 bases match TRBD1. The CDR3 is made up of 14 amino acids. The junction had 9 bases not matched to a gene; V was cut back by 6 bases and J by 7 bases. CDR1 is SNHLY and CDR2 is FYNNEI in the germline V gene. CDR3 sequence (DNA): TGTGCCAGCAGAGATCCGGGACAGGGGCTAGAGCAGTACTTC. Its protein product is CASRDPGQGLEQYF.

The chain is built from TRBV19 and TRBJ1-1; 11 bases line up with TRBD1. This CDR3 comprises 16 residues. The germline gives CDR1 LNHDA, CDR2 SQIVND (reference sequence). Unmatched junction bases numbered 8, after V lost 3 bases and J lost 5 bases. The DNA of the CDR3 is TGTGCCAGTAGTATCTGGGACAGGGGGTCTAAGACTGAAGCTTTCTTT. Translated, it gives CASSIWDRGSKTEAFF.

The chain employs TRBV19 and TRBJ1-1, with a weak D call TRBD1 (5 bases). Germline CDR1 reads LNHDA; CDR2 reads SQIVND (reference sequence). The V gene lost 7 bases and the J gene lost 7 bases, with 19 bases spanning the gap. The CDR3 is made up of 14 amino acids. CDR3 nucleotides: TGTGCCAGTAAGGATGGGAGGGGACTGGATGAAGCTTTCTTT. Its protein product is CASKDGRGLDEAFF.

The rearrangement links TRBV5-1 to TRBJ2-1, with D unresolved. The length of the CDR3 is 15 residues. Trimming cost V 0 bases and J 0 bases, with 7 bases left between them. CDR1 and CDR2 from the germline V gene are SGHRS and YFSETQ. The CDR3 here is CASSLGGGSYNEQFF. The DNA of the CDR3 is TGCGCCAGCAGCTTGGGCGGCGGCTCCTACAATGAGCAGTTCTTC. Together with reference TRBV5-1 and TRBJ2-1, the CDR3 gives the full variable domain: KAGVTQTPRYLIKTRGQQVTLSCSPISGHRSVSWYQQTPGQGLQFLFEYFSETQRNKGNFPGRFSGRQFSNSRSEMNVSTLELGDSALYLCASSLGGGSYNEQFFGPGTRLTVL.

The chain employs TRBV4-1 and TRBJ2-2; 7 bases line up with TRBD2. J gave up 0 bases and V 1 base, and 11 bases lay outside the gene matches. CDR3 size: 19 residues. Germline V CDR1 and CDR2: MGHRA, YSYEKL. In DNA, the CDR3 is TGCGCCAGCAGCCAAGCCGCGGAGGGGCGGGGGACGAACACCGGGGAGCTGTTTTTT. The encoded protein is CASSQAAEGRGTNTGELFF.

This chain connects TRBV19 to TRBJ1-2; 10 bases agree with TRBD1. Germline loops: CDR1 LNHDA, CDR2 SQIVND (reference sequence). This CDR3 is 15 amino acids long. After removal of 4 bases from V and 5 bases from J, the junction contained 7 bases not matched to a gene. CDR3 protein: CASSTSTGGGYGYTF. DNA for the CDR3: TGTGCCAGTAGTACATCGACAGGGGGCGGATATGGCTACACCTTC.

The chain couples TRBV7-3 to TRBJ1-3; no definite D call. The CDR3 has 13 amino acids. The V end was cut by 2 bases, the J end by 9 bases, with 11 bases between. CDR1 and CDR2 from the germline V gene are SGHTA and FQGTGA. The CDR3 DNA reads as TGTGCCAGCAGCTTAGCCCCATTGGCCACCATATATTTT. As protein: CASSLAPLATIYF.

This chain connects TRBV5-4 to TRBJ1-2, with TRBD1 identical over 8 bases. V shed 1 base and J 5 bases; nucleotides not matched to a gene: 10. CDR1 and CDR2 from the germline V gene are SGHNT and YYREEE (reference sequence). The CDR3 runs 16 residues. CDR3 nucleotide sequence: TGTGCCAGCAGCTTGCCCGGGACAGGAAAACATTATGGCTACACCTTC. It encodes CASSLPGTGKHYGYTF.